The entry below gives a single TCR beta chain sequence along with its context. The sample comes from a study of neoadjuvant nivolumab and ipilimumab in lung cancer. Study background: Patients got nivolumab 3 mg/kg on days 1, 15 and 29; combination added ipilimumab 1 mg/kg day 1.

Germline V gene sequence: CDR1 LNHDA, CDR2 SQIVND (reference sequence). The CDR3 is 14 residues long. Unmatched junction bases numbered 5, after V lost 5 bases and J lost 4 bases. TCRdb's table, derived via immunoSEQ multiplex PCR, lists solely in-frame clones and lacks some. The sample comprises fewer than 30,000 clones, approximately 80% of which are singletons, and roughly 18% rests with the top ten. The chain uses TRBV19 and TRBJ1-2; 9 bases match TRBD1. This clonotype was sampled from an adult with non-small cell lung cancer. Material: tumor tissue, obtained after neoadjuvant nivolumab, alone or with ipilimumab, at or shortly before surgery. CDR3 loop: CASSVDRGAYGYTF. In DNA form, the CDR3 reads TGTGCCAGTAGTGTCGACAGGGGGGCCTATGGCTACACCTTC.